A selection of T cell receptor beta chains follows, all from one sample in a study of cytomegalovirus exposure and HLA in healthy donors. Here immunoSEQ multiplex PCR was the method, and the copy in TCRdb shows in-frame clones only, minus some. The repertoire holds roughly 120,000 clones, with 60% to 80% as singletons. Sequenced: PBMCs. The origin of the receptors is a young woman in good health and CMV-seropositive. Each CDR3 is given without its conserved first and last residue. D genes are given only for firm matches. Only part of the rows carry a size: once, few, many, or a class if the clone is expanded.

j_gene: TRBJ2-3
v_gene: TRBV14
abundance: NA
d_gene: TRBD2
len: 12
CDR3aa: ASNSGTSTDTQY

j_gene: TRBJ2-7
v_gene: TRBV6-1
abundance: NA
d_gene: TRBD1
len: 13
CDR3aa: ASSRTGTDSYEQY

j_gene: TRBJ1-2
v_gene: TRBV29-1
abundance: NA
d_gene: NA
len: 10
CDR3aa: SVVVEGDGYT

j_gene: TRBJ2-7
v_gene: TRBV5-8
abundance: NA
d_gene: TRBD2
len: 13
CDR3aa: ASSPRTSGSYEQY

j_gene: TRBJ2-2
v_gene: TRBV11-3
abundance: NA
d_gene: TRBD2
len: 14
CDR3aa: ASSLTSGGGTGELF

j_gene: TRBJ1-2
v_gene: TRBV7-9
abundance: few
d_gene: NA
len: 11
CDR3aa: ASSPQGSGGYT

j_gene: TRBJ2-7
v_gene: TRBV9
abundance: NA
d_gene: TRBD2
len: 14
CDR3aa: ASSLPTSGGTYEQY

j_gene: TRBJ1-6
v_gene: TRBV25-1
abundance: NA
d_gene: NA
len: 13
CDR3aa: ASRELGPYNSPLH

j_gene: TRBJ1-1
v_gene: TRBV6-1
abundance: NA
d_gene: TRBD1
len: 13
CDR3aa: ASSNTGGVVTEAF

j_gene: TRBJ1-2
v_gene: TRBV7-9
abundance: NA
d_gene: TRBD1
len: 14
CDR3aa: ASSLVLGQGLAGYT

j_gene: TRBJ1-1
v_gene: TRBV18
abundance: NA
d_gene: TRBD1
len: 10
CDR3aa: ASSHRDRGTF

j_gene: TRBJ2-2
v_gene: TRBV4-1
abundance: NA
d_gene: TRBD2
len: 17
CDR3aa: ASSPKRGSGGDNTGELF

j_gene: TRBJ2-3
v_gene: TRBV7-2
abundance: NA
d_gene: TRBD1
len: 11
CDR3aa: ASLGQGADTQY

j_gene: TRBJ2-3
v_gene: TRBV29-1
abundance: NA
d_gene: TRBD2
len: 13
CDR3aa: SVEAGGRALDTQY

j_gene: TRBJ2-1
v_gene: TRBV30
abundance: NA
d_gene: NA
len: 11
CDR3aa: AWSLGTYNEQF

j_gene: TRBJ2-7
v_gene: TRBV10-3
abundance: NA
d_gene: TRBD1
len: 12
CDR3aa: AISEGGTGGEQY

j_gene: TRBJ1-1
v_gene: TRBV5-1
abundance: NA
d_gene: TRBD1
len: 13
CDR3aa: ASSLTRTGGTEAF

j_gene: TRBJ1-1
v_gene: TRBV27
abundance: once
d_gene: NA
len: 12
CDR3aa: ASSNMGGLTEAF

j_gene: TRBJ2-5
v_gene: TRBV5-6
abundance: NA
d_gene: TRBD2
len: 13
CDR3aa: ASSLVAGGRETQY

j_gene: TRBJ2-1
v_gene: TRBV5-6
abundance: once
d_gene: NA
len: 11
CDR3aa: ASSWTTYNEQF

j_gene: TRBJ2-1
v_gene: TRBV10-3
abundance: NA
d_gene: TRBD2
len: 15
CDR3aa: AISESGLASSYNEQF

j_gene: TRBJ2-3
v_gene: TRBV28
abundance: NA
d_gene: TRBD2
len: 16
CDR3aa: ASSPLSGIKAVTDTQY

j_gene: TRBJ2-1
v_gene: TRBV28
abundance: NA
d_gene: NA
len: 9
CDR3aa: ASRLINEQF

j_gene: TRBJ1-1
v_gene: TRBV7-9
abundance: NA
d_gene: NA
len: 10
CDR3aa: ASRREGTEAF

j_gene: TRBJ2-6
v_gene: TRBV7-2
abundance: NA
d_gene: NA
len: 14
CDR3aa: ASSLAGGLGANVLT

j_gene: TRBJ2-7
v_gene: TRBV6-5
abundance: NA
d_gene: TRBD1
len: 11
CDR3aa: ASSIDRGYEQY

j_gene: TRBJ1-6
v_gene: TRBV6-5
abundance: NA
d_gene: NA
len: 12
CDR3aa: ASTREKYNSPLH

j_gene: TRBJ2-7
v_gene: TRBV5-6
abundance: NA
d_gene: NA
len: 11
CDR3aa: ASSFDRSYEQY

j_gene: TRBJ1-1
v_gene: TRBV18
abundance: NA
d_gene: NA
len: 12
CDR3aa: ASSFYGTQNEAF

j_gene: TRBJ1-2
v_gene: TRBV9
abundance: NA
d_gene: NA
len: 10
CDR3aa: ASSATGFGYT

j_gene: TRBJ1-3
v_gene: TRBV5-1
abundance: NA
d_gene: NA
len: 13
CDR3aa: ASGPSAGGGNTIY

j_gene: TRBJ2-7
v_gene: TRBV6-1
abundance: NA
d_gene: NA
len: 10
CDR3aa: ASSMGGNEQY

j_gene: TRBJ2-6
v_gene: TRBV30
abundance: NA
d_gene: NA
len: 16
CDR3aa: AWSPSGQVFAGANVLT

j_gene: TRBJ1-5
v_gene: TRBV21-1
abundance: NA
d_gene: NA
len: 16
CDR3aa: ASSRCSRDHYSNQPQH

j_gene: NA
v_gene: TRBV6-5
abundance: NA
d_gene: TRBD1
len: 13
CDR3aa: ASSTGQGISYEQY

j_gene: TRBJ2-1
v_gene: TRBV9
abundance: NA
d_gene: TRBD2
len: 13
CDR3aa: ASSPDSGRGDEQF

j_gene: TRBJ2-2
v_gene: TRBV10-3
abundance: NA
d_gene: TRBD1
len: 11
CDR3aa: AISGTGAGELF

j_gene: TRBJ1-1
v_gene: TRBV2
abundance: NA
d_gene: NA
len: 12
CDR3aa: ASSERSLLTEAF

j_gene: TRBJ2-3
v_gene: TRBV9
abundance: few
d_gene: TRBD2
len: 14
CDR3aa: ASSVSGGAAGDTQY

j_gene: TRBJ2-3
v_gene: TRBV6-5
abundance: few
d_gene: NA
len: 11
CDR3aa: ASRQDRQATQY

j_gene: TRBJ2-1
v_gene: TRBV10-1
abundance: once
d_gene: NA
len: 12
CDR3aa: ASSLRSSYNEQF

j_gene: TRBJ2-7
v_gene: TRBV30
abundance: NA
d_gene: TRBD2
len: 12
CDR3aa: AWSPGLAFTEQY

j_gene: TRBJ1-1
v_gene: TRBV27
abundance: NA
d_gene: TRBD1
len: 15
CDR3aa: ASSFIGTGGAGTEAF

j_gene: TRBJ1-4
v_gene: TRBV6-1
abundance: NA
d_gene: TRBD1
len: 11
CDR3aa: ASSVTGVEKLF

j_gene: TRBJ2-7
v_gene: TRBV7-9
abundance: NA
d_gene: NA
len: 12
CDR3aa: ASSLGGSTYEQY

j_gene: TRBJ1-2
v_gene: TRBV19
abundance: NA
d_gene: NA
len: 13
CDR3aa: ASSISQPQGYGYT

j_gene: TRBJ2-7
v_gene: TRBV30
abundance: NA
d_gene: TRBD1
len: 11
CDR3aa: AGKQGEMGEQY

j_gene: TRBJ1-1
v_gene: TRBV19
abundance: NA
d_gene: TRBD1
len: 16
CDR3aa: ASSTGIGTGQSRTEAF

j_gene: TRBJ1-2
v_gene: TRBV6-1
abundance: NA
d_gene: NA
len: 14
CDR3aa: ASSVSVGGASYGYT